This T cell receptor (beta chain) was observed in a study of T cell responses to AZD1222 COVID-19 vaccine. Study-wide findings and caveats: Clonal diversity may have been underestimated in mostly white British donors. Spike-specific TCR breadth and depth rose after two AZD1222 doses. Regions 160-218 and 743-854 dominated among vaccine-associated CD4 TCRs spanning spike.

Germline assignment: CDR1 LGHNA and CDR2 YNFKEQ. V lost 1 base and J 0 bases, leaving 7 bases between the germline ends. The CDR3 has 16 residues. Here immunoSEQ multiplex PCR was the method, and the copy in TCRdb shows in-frame clones only, minus some. The sample has 150,000 to 200,000 clones; more than 75% are singletons. In regard to this clone: Its antigen is still unknown.

This clonotype was obtained from an adult in good health. The starting material was peripheral blood, obtained on day 0 of AZD1222 vaccination. J is TRBJ1-6 and V is TRBV4-2; D is uncertain. In DNA form, the CDR3 reads TGTGCCAGCAGCCAAGGGGTAGGCTCCTATAATTCACCCCTCCACTTT. It is translated as CASSQGVGSYNSPLHF.